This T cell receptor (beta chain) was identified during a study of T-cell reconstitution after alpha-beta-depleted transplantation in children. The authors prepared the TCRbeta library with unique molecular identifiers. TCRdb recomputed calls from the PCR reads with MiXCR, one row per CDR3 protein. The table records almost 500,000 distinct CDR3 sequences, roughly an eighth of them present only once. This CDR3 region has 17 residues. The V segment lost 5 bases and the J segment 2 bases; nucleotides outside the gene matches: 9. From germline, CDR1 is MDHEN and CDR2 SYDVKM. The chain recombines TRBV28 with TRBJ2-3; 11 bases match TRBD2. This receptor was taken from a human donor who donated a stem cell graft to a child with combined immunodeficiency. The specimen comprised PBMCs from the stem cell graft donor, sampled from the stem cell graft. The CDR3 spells CASSPGLAGPSTDTQYF. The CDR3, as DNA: TGTGCCAGCAGTCCCGGACTAGCGGGCCCTTCCACAGATACGCAGTATTTT.